These 3 T cell receptor beta chains originate from one sample sequenced in a study of cytomegalovirus exposure and HLA in healthy donors. The protocol was immunoSEQ multiplex PCR, while the TCRdb copy is restricted to in-frame clones and leaves out a portion. The repertoire holds about 60,000 clones, with roughly 94% as singletons. The sample consisted of PBMCs. The receptors here all came from a woman under 30 in good health and CMV-seropositive.

The chain is built from TRBV6-1 and TRBJ1-3, with 7 bases matching TRBD1. Germline V gene sequence: CDR1 MNHNS, CDR2 SASEGT. The J segment lost 0 bases and the V segment lost 5 bases, leaving 4 bases of the junction unmatched. The CDR3 has 15 amino acids. The CDR3 DNA reads TGTGCCAGCAGTAGGGGACAGAGCTCTGGAAACACCATATATTTT. The encoded protein is CASSRGQSSGNTIYF.

V and J are TRBV27 and TRBJ1-2, with 7 bases lining up with TRBD1. Germline V gene data show CDR1 as MNHEY and CDR2 as SMNVEV (reference sequence). The CDR3 loop spans 12 amino acids. J lost 4 bases, V lost 8 bases, and 4 bases had no gene match. As DNA, the CDR3 is TGTGCCAGCGGCCGGGACAGCTATGGCTACACCTTC. This sequence encodes CASGRDSYGYTF.

The chain recombines TRBV30 with TRBJ2-1; TRBD2 agrees at 12 bases. The CDR3 sequence is 16 residues long. Germline V gene lookup returns CDR1 GTSNPN and CDR2 SVGIG (reference sequence). The ends lost 3 bases at V and 1 base at J; junction bases unmatched: 4. DNA for the CDR3: TGTGCCTGGAGGGATGGACTAGCGGGATCCTACAATGAGCAGTTCTTC. This gives the protein CAWRDGLAGSYNEQFF.